These T cell receptor beta chains were read from a single sample in a study of blood T cell repertoires in COVID-19. TCRdb keeps only in-frame clones here, not all; method: immunoSEQ multiplex PCR. Of 55,000 to 90,000 clones detected, more than 85% appear once; the ten largest clones hold about an eighth. The sample comprised peripheral blood. The receptors were gathered from a human donor with active COVID-19. The donor label of this sample is uncertain. CDR3s include the opening cysteine and the closing phenylalanine or tryptophan. D genes are given only for firm matches. Not all rows give a size; the values are once, few, many and, for expanded clones, a class.

>TRBV9|NA|TRBD2|TRBJ2-2
CASSVGLAGVHGELFF
TGTGCCAGCAGCGTAGGCCTAGCGGGAGTCCACGGGGAGCTGTTTTTT
>TRBV7-9|NA|TRBD1|TRBJ2-4
CASSSGQTNIQYF
TGTGCCAGCAGCTCGGGACAGACAAACATTCAGTACTTC
>TRBV12-5|NA|TRBD1|TRBJ2-7
CASGLTGTGGGQYF
TGTGCTAGTGGTTTGACCGGGACAGGGGGTGGGCAGTACTTC
>TRBV9|NA|NA|TRBJ1-1
CASSVGGLSNTEAFF
TGTGCCAGCAGCGTAGGGGGACTATCGAACACTGAAGCTTTCTTT
>TRBV7-2|NA|TRBD1|TRBJ1-2
CASSPTGNYGYTF
TGTGCCAGCAGCCCGACAGGGAACTATGGCTACACCTTC
>TRBV9|NA|NA|TRBJ2-7
CASSPPRGPPYEQYF
TGTGCCAGCAGCCCACCCCGTGGCCCCCCGTACGAGCAGTACTTC
>TRBV5-6|NA|NA|TRBJ1-2
CASSLVAGPTPLSGYTF
TGTGCCAGCAGCTTGGTTGCGGGACCCACTCCGTTATCTGGCTACACCTTC
>TRBV6-6|NA|NA|TRBJ2-3
CASSGQGGGGGDTQYF
TGTGCCAGCAGCGGCCAGGGAGGGGGTGGTGGAGATACGCAGTATTTT
>TRBV5-1|NA|NA|TRBJ1-2
CASSPGTREGGTF
TGCGCCAGCAGCCCCGGGACTAGAGAGGGCGGGACCTTC
>TRBV11-3|NA|NA|TRBJ2-7
CASSLYSTYEQYF
TGTGCCAGCAGCTTATACAGTACCTACGAGCAGTACTTC
>TRBV2|NA|NA|TRBJ1-1
CASSTHRDRANTEAFF
TGTGCCAGCAGTACCCACAGGGACCGGGCGAACACTGAAGCTTTCTTT
>TRBV11-3|NA|TRBD1|TRBJ2-3
CASSLEGLPDRDTDTQYF
TGTGCCAGCAGCTTAGAGGGGTTGCCGGACAGGGACACAGATACGCAGTATTTT
>TRBV10-2|NA|TRBD1|TRBJ2-6
CASSDTQGALGANVLTF
TGCGCCAGCAGTGACACACAGGGGGCGCTTGGGGCCAACGTCCTGACTTTC
>TRBV5-1|NA|TRBD2|TRBJ2-3
CASSLDSGRVPDTQYF
TGCGCCAGCAGCTTGGATAGCGGGAGAGTACCAGATACGCAGTATTTT
>TRBV4-3|once|TRBD2|TRBJ2-1
CASSRGTRTSADNEQFF
TGCGCCAGCAGCCGAGGGACTAGGACTAGCGCAGACAATGAGCAGTTCTTC
>TRBV7-2|NA|NA|TRBJ1-3
CASSLEQSSGNTIYF
TGTGCCAGCAGCTTAGAACAGAGCTCTGGAAACACCATATATTTT
>TRBV5-1|NA|TRBD1|TRBJ1-1
CASSLEGTGYNTEAFF
TGCGCCAGCAGCTTGGAGGGGACAGGGTATAACACTGAAGCTTTCTTT
>TRBV28|NA|NA|TRBJ1-5
CASSKRVNQPQHF
TGTGCCAGCAGCAAGAGGGTAAATCAGCCCCAGCATTTT
>TRBV3-1/TRBV3-2|NA|TRBD2|TRBJ2-1
CASSHLAGANEQFF
TGTGCCAGCAGCCATCTAGCGGGAGCGAATGAGCAGTTCTTC
>TRBV28|NA|TRBD1|TRBJ2-2
CASNSGGAGTGELFF
TGTGCCAGCAATTCAGGGGGCGCGGGGACCGGGGAGCTGTTTTTT
>TRBV6-1|few|NA|TRBJ2-5
CASSDLGETQYF
TGTGCCAGCAGTGATCTAGGAGAGACCCAGTACTTC
>TRBV28|NA|TRBD1|TRBJ2-7
CASIPRDRDYEQYF
TGTGCCAGCATTCCCCGGGACAGGGACTACGAGCAGTACTTC
>TRBV27|NA|TRBD1|TRBJ2-2
CASSLQGAGELFF
TGTGCCAGCAGTTTACAGGGGGCCGGGGAGCTGTTTTTT
>TRBV5-1|few|NA|TRBJ1-3
CASSFEGGSGNTIYF
TGCGCCAGCAGCTTTGAAGGGGGCTCTGGAAACACCATATATTTT
>TRBV12-3/TRBV12-4|NA|TRBD2|TRBJ2-1
CASTRGTINEQFF
TGTGCCAGCACCCGGGGGACTATCAATGAGCAGTTCTTC
>TRBV7-6|NA|TRBD2|TRBJ2-3
CASSAGRASGYTDTQYF
TGTGCCAGCAGCGCCGGCCGCGCTAGCGGATACACAGATACGCAGTATTTT